The rows below give T cell receptor beta chains drawn from one sample of a study of stem cell transplantation in POMP-related autoinflammatory disease. Data came from immunoSEQ multiplex PCR; TCRdb stores just in-frame clones and leaves some out. The table shows some 65,000 clones, with approximately 91% occurring only once. Sequences were derived from CD4+ T cells from PBMCs, sampled after stem cell transplantation. These receptors originate from a human patient with POMP-related autoinflammation and immune dysregulation (PRAID). Some T cells could come from the graft donor. CDR3s include the opening cysteine and the closing phenylalanine or tryptophan. The D gene is left open where the match is weak. Rows give clone size only sometimes, using once, few, many, or a class for an expanded clone.

size | D | J | V | CDR3 | DNA
. | . | TRBJ1-2 | TRBV6-5 | CASREIWGHGYTF | TGTGCCAGCCGGGAAATCTGGGGACATGGCTACACCTTC
once | . | TRBJ2-2 | TRBV28 | CASSPQGTGELFF | TGTGCCAGCAGTCCACAGGGAACCGGGGAGCTGTTTTTT
. | TRBD1 | TRBJ2-2 | TRBV5-6 | CASNGQGGTGELFF | TGTGCCAGCAACGGACAGGGGGGCACCGGGGAGCTGTTTTTT
. | . | TRBJ2-1 | TRBV5-1 | CASTLQGEQFF | TGCGCCAGCACCCTTCAGGGTGAGCAGTTCTTC
. | . | TRBJ1-6 | TRBV27 | CASSHAGRGNSSPLHF | TGTGCCAGCAGTCACGCGGGGAGGGGGAATAGTTCACCCCTCCACTTT
. | TRBD2 | TRBJ2-5 | TRBV28 | CASSFISGALSQETQYF | TGTGCCAGCAGTTTCATTAGCGGGGCCTTATCGCAAGAGACCCAGTACTTC
. | . | TRBJ2-1 | TRBV5-1 | CASTYRDNQFF | TGCGCCAGCACCTACAGGGATAACCAGTTCTTC
. | TRBD1 | TRBJ1-4 | TRBV30 | CAWSAWTGGTEKLFF | TGTGCCTGGAGTGCTTGGACAGGGGGAACTGAAAAACTGTTTTTT
few | . | TRBJ1-1 | TRBV14 | CASSPQNPMNTEAFF | TGTGCCAGCAGCCCTCAGAATCCAATGAACACTGAAGCTTTCTTT
. | TRBD1 | TRBJ2-2 | TRBV24-1 | CATSEHRDRGAEGGELFF | TGTGCCACCAGTGAACACCGGGACAGGGGCGCGGAGGGCGGGGAGCTGTTTTTT
. | . | TRBJ1-5 | TRBV6-5 | CASRPERQVPPQHF | TGTGCCAGCAGACCAGAACGACAGGTTCCGCCCCAGCATTTT
. | . | TRBJ1-1 | TRBV9 | CASKQSDDTEAFF | TGTGCCAGCAAACAATCGGACGACACTGAAGCTTTCTTT
. | TRBD1 | TRBJ2-1 | TRBV19 | CASSSYGTGYNNEQFF | TGTGCCAGTAGCTCCTACGGGACAGGGTACAACAATGAGCAGTTCTTC
. | TRBD1 | TRBJ1-1 | TRBV11-2 | CASSRDYIRDRANFSEAFF | TGTGCCAGCAGCCGGGACTATATCCGGGACAGGGCGAATTTTAGTGAAGCTTTCTTT
. | . | TRBJ2-5 | TRBV5-4 | CASSSLTGQETQYF | TGTGCCAGCAGCTCGTTAACCGGGCAAGAGACCCAGTACTTC
. | . | TRBJ2-6 | TRBV9 | CASSVGPSGANVLTF | TGTGCCAGCAGCGTAGGCCCTTCTGGGGCCAACGTCCTGACTTTC
. | . | TRBJ2-5 | TRBV28 | CASSPGLRETQYF | TGTGCCAGCAGCCCGGGACTCCGGGAGACCCAGTACTTC
. | . | TRBJ1-4 | TRBV2 | CASSDSTATNEKLFF | TGTGCCAGCAGTGACTCCACCGCAACTAATGAAAAACTGTTTTTT
. | TRBD1 | TRBJ1-5 | TRBV18 | CASSPGQGLNQPQHF | TGTGCCAGCTCACCGGGACAGGGGTTGAATCAGCCCCAGCATTTT
. | . | TRBJ1-3 | TRBV19 | CASSTDTGNTIYF | TGTGCCAGTAGTACCGACACTGGAAACACCATATATTTT
. | TRBD2 | TRBJ2-1 | TRBV27 | CASSLWASGRNNEQFF | TGTGCCAGCAGTTTATGGGCTAGCGGGAGGAATAATGAGCAGTTCTTC
. | TRBD1 | TRBJ1-5 | TRBV28 | CASSTQGEVQPQHF | TGTGCCAGCAGTACACAGGGGGAGGTTCAGCCCCAGCATTTT
. | TRBD2 | TRBJ2-1 | TRBV7-2 | CASSFPGGPGEQFF | TGTGCCAGCAGCTTTCCGGGGGGGCCAGGTGAGCAGTTCTTC
. | . | TRBJ1-3 | TRBV6-5 | CASSYSISLSGNTIYF | TGTGCCAGCAGTTACTCGATTAGTCTCTCTGGAAACACCATATATTTT
. | . | TRBJ2-1 | TRBV6-5 | CASTQVAAGINEQFF | TGTGCCAGCACCCAGGTGGCGGCGGGAATCAATGAGCAGTTCTTC
. | . | TRBJ2-5 | TRBV5-6 | CASSFGADQETQYF | TGTGCCAGCAGCTTCGGGGCAGACCAAGAGACCCAGTACTTC
. | . | TRBJ2-7 | TRBV19 | CASSRTANEQYF | TGTGCCAGTAGTCGGACAGCCAACGAGCAGTACTTC
. | . | TRBJ2-2 | TRBV19 | CASSMGRARELFF | TGTGCCAGTAGTATGGGCAGGGCCAGGGAGCTGTTTTTT
. | TRBD1 | TRBJ1-1 | TRBV18 | CASSITERQGSFF | TGTGCCAGCTCCATCACCGAGAGACAGGGTTCTTTCTTT
. | . | TRBJ1-1 | TRBV6-5 | CASTLAGSHTEAFF | TGTGCCAGCACCCTGGCAGGGTCCCACACTGAAGCTTTCTTT
. | TRBD2 | TRBJ2-1 | TRBV6-5 | CASSRLAGAYNEQFF | TGTGCCAGCAGTCGACTAGCGGGGGCCTACAATGAGCAGTTCTTC
. | TRBD1 | TRBJ2-2 | TRBV6-2/TRBV6-3 | CASSPGTGADTGELFF | TGTGCCAGCAGCCCCGGGACAGGGGCCGACACCGGGGAGCTGTTTTTT
. | . | TRBJ2-2 | TRBV5-1 | CASTGTGYTGELFF | TGCGCCAGCACCGGAACAGGGTACACCGGGGAGCTGTTTTTT
. | TRBD1 | TRBJ2-5 | TRBV3-1/TRBV3-2 | CASSPDGQGGETQYF | TGTGCCAGCAGCCCTGACGGACAGGGGGGAGAGACCCAGTACTTC